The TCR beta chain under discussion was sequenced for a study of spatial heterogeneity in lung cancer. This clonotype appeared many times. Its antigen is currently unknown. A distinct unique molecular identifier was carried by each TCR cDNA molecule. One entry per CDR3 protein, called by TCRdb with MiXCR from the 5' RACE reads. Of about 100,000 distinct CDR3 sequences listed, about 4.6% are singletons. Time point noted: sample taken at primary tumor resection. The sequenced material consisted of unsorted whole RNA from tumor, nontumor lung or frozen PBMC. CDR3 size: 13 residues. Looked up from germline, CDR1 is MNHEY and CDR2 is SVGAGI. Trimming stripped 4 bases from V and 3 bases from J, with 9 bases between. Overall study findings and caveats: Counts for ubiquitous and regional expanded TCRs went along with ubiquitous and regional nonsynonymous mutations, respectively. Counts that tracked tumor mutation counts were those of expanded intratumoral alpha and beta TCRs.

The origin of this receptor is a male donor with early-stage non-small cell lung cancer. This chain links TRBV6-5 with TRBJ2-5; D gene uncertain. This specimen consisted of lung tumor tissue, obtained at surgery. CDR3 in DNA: TGTGCCAGCAGTTCACAGAAGAAAGAGACCCAGTACTTC. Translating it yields CASSSQKKETQYF.